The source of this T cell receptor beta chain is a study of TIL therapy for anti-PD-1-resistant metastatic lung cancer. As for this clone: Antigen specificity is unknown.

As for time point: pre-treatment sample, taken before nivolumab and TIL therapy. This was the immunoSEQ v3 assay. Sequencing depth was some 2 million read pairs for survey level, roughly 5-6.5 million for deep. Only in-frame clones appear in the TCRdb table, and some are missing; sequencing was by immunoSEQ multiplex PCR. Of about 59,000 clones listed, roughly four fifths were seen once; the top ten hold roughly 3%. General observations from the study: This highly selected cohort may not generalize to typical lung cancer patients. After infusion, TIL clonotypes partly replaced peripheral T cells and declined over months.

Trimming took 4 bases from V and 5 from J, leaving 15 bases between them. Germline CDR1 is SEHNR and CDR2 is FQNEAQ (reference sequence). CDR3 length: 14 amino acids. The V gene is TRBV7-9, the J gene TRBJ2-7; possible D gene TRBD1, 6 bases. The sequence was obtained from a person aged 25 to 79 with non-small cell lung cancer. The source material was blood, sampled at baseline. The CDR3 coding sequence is TGTGCCAGCAGCTCCGGACAGCCTCTCAACGAGCAGTACTTC. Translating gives CASSSGQPLNEQYF.